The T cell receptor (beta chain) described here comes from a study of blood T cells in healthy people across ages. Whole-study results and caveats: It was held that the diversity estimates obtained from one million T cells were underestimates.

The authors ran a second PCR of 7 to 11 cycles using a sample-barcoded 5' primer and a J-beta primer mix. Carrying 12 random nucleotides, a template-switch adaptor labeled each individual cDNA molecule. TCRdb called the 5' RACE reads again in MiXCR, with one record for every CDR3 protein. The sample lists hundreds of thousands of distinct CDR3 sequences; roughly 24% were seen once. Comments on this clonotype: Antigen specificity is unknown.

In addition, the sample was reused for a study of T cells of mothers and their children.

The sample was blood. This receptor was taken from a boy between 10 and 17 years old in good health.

As DNA, the CDR3 is TGTGCCAGCGGGCGGACCCCACCCGGAGGAGGCTACACCTTC. It codes for CASGRTPPGGGYTF. The chain uses TRBV6-2 or TRBV6-3 and TRBJ1-2; D uncertain. Trimming removed 8 bases from V and 8 bases from J, with 21 bases in between. This CDR3 spans 14 amino acids. Looked up from germline, CDR1 is MNHEY and CDR2 is SVGEGT.